Below are 32 T cell receptor beta chains sequenced from a single sample in a study of blood T cell repertoires in COVID-19. TCRdb keeps only in-frame clones here, not all; method: immunoSEQ multiplex PCR. The sample yields about 320,000 clones, approximately 86% seen once. The sequenced sample consisted of PBMCs or T cells enriched from blood (not recorded which). The receptors were gathered from a woman in her late teens or twenties who had recovered from COVID-19.

V and J are TRBV6-2 or TRBV6-3 and TRBJ1-1; D unclear. Trimming shortened V by 6 bases and J by 5 bases, and 7 bases separated the two germline ends. Germline CDR1 and CDR2: MNHEY and SVGEGT. This CDR3 region has 11 residues. CDR3 DNA: TGTGCCAGCAGCAGGAGTACTGAAGCTTTCTTT. Residues: CASSRSTEAFF.

This clone has a handful of counts. The chain has TRBV27 and TRBJ2-1, with TRBD2 matching 9 bases. This CDR3 spans 16 amino acids. The junction had 12 bases not matched to a gene; V was cut back by 5 bases and J by 7 bases. Per germline, CDR1 MNHEY and CDR2 SMNVEV (reference sequence). The CDR3, as DNA: TGTGCCAGCAGTCCACGACTAGCGGCCGTCCGGAATGAGCAGTTCTTC. Amino acid sequence: CASSPRLAAVRNEQFF.

This clone has only one observation. This rearrangement joins TRBV19 to TRBJ1-1; 8 nucleotides line up with TRBD1. Trimming cost V 3 bases and J 2 bases; bases outside gene matches: 2. Germline assignment: CDR1 LNHDA and CDR2 SQIVND (reference sequence). This CDR3 has 14 amino acids. The CDR3 spells CASSIDRGNTEAFF. CDR3 bases: TGTGCCAGTAGTATCGACAGGGGTAACACTGAAGCTTTCTTT.

This rearrangement joins TRBV4-2 to TRBJ2-1; the D is unclear. Trimming pared 9 bases from V and 0 bases from J, leaving 9 bases between. This CDR3 has 13 residues. Per germline, CDR1 LGHNA and CDR2 YNFKEQ. The DNA for the CDR3 is TGTGCCAGTGCAACAAGCTCCTACAATGAGCAGTTCTTC. Its protein is CASATSSYNEQFF.

The J gene is TRBJ2-3, the V gene TRBV5-1, with D maybe TRBD2 (6 bases). The CDR3 contains 17 residues. V was clipped by 4 bases and J by 4 bases, with 22 bases between them. In germline, CDR1 is SGHRS, CDR2 YFSETQ. The CDR3 DNA reads as TGCGCCAGCAGCGGATTAAACGTGGGGGGAGGAGCAGATACGCAGTATTTT. Amino acid sequence: CASSGLNVGGGADTQYF.

In this sample, this clone turned up once. The chain is built from TRBV7-2 and TRBJ1-5; weak D call: TRBD1 (5 bases). Trimming pared 5 bases from V and 4 bases from J, leaving 21 bases between. Germline V CDR1 and CDR2: SGHTA, FQGNSA. There are 17 residues in the CDR3. This chain's CDR3 is CASSEPSGGWSNQPQHF. The CDR3 region has the DNA TGTGCCAGCAGCGAACCTAGCGGGGGTTGGTCAAATCAGCCCCAGCATTTT.

This clone was seen a few times. The V gene is TRBV30, the J gene TRBJ1-2; D not certain. Germline CDR1 and CDR2: GTSNPN and SVGIG (reference sequence). The CDR3 totals 11 residues. Deletions cut 8 bases from V and 7 bases from J, with 14 bases between. CDR3 protein: CAREEGTGYTF. DNA of the CDR3: TGTGCCCGAGAAGAGGGTACTGGCTACACCTTC.

The chain has TRBV5-4 and TRBJ1-1, with 7 bases identical to TRBD1. Germline CDR1 SGHNT, CDR2 YYREEE (reference sequence). Losses at the gene ends were 5 bases for V and 3 bases for J; bases not matched to a gene: 10. CDR3 length: 15 amino acids. This CDR3 is CASSRRQGWDTEAFF. The CDR3 coding sequence is TGTGCCAGCAGTCGTCGACAGGGATGGGACACTGAAGCTTTCTTT.

J is TRBJ2-3 and V is TRBV7-3, with a tentative D call TRBD2 (6 bases). Trimming removed 4 bases from V and 1 base from J, with 15 bases in between. The germline CDR1 and CDR2 sequences are SGHTA and FQGTGA. The CDR3 is 16 amino acids. CDR3 sequence (DNA): TGTGCCAGCAGCTCAGGGACTCCCGGCGGCACAGATACGCAGTATTTT. It yields the protein CASSSGTPGGTDTQYF.

This chain links TRBV7-8 with TRBJ1-1, with TRBD1 matching 8 bases. Germline lookup yields CDR1 SGHVS and CDR2 FQNEAQ. This CDR3 is 11 amino acids long. V was pared by 4 bases and J by 11 bases, with 3 bases of the junction left unmatched. CDR3 region: CASSSGQAAFF. The CDR3 nucleotides read TGTGCCAGCAGCTCGGGACAGGCGGCTTTCTTT.

This clone was observed a few times. The chain couples TRBV11-2 to TRBJ1-3, with D hard to call. CDR1 and CDR2 from the germline V gene are SGHAT and FQNNGV. Trimming pared 5 bases from V and 0 bases from J, leaving 14 bases between. The CDR3 loop spans 16 amino acids. The CDR3 bases are TGTGCCAGCAGCCATTATACCGAACACTCTGGAAACACCATATATTTT. Translated, it gives CASSHYTEHSGNTIYF.

The J gene is TRBJ2-3, the V gene TRBV7-8; the D gene is possibly TRBD1 (6 bases). The germline V gene encodes CDR1 SGHVS and CDR2 FQNEAQ. Trimming pared 5 bases from V and 3 bases from J, leaving 21 bases between. This CDR3 has 17 residues. CDR3 in amino acids: CASSGYATGSETDTQYF. DNA for the CDR3: TGTGCCAGCAGCGGATACGCTACAGGGTCCGAGACAGATACGCAGTATTTT.

In its sample, this clone was seen once. This chain connects TRBV27 to TRBJ1-2; maybe TRBD1 (5 bases). Germline values: CDR1 MNHEY, CDR2 SMNVEV (reference sequence). V dropped 5 bases and J dropped 1 base, with 14 bases sitting between them. The CDR3 is 15 residues long. The CDR3 loop reads CASSIQGSLNYGYTF. The CDR3 nucleotides are TGTGCCAGCAGTATTCAGGGTTCCCTTAACTATGGCTACACCTTC.

The genes are TRBV25-1 and TRBJ2-6; 7 bases fit TRBD1. J was trimmed by 2 bases and V by 3 bases; bases with no gene match: 7. The germline V gene encodes CDR1 MGHDK and CDR2 SYGVNS. The CDR3 spans 17 residues. CDR3 sequence reads: CASSETGIKAGANVLTF. Written as DNA, the CDR3 is TGTGCCAGCAGTGAGACAGGGATTAAGGCTGGGGCCAACGTCCTGACTTTC.

The gene calls are TRBV3-1 (or the pseudogene TRBV3-2) and TRBJ1-2; D might be TRBD1 (5 bases). This CDR3 has 16 amino acids. V lost 1 base and J 0 bases, leaving 12 bases between the germline ends. The V gene's germline CDR1 is LGHDT and CDR2 YNNKEL (reference sequence). The CDR3 DNA reads as TGTGCCAGCAGCCAAGTAGACAGTTCTACTAACTATGGCTACACCTTC. Translation: CASSQVDSSTNYGYTF.

The CDR3 reads CASSLTEGAAGRGGTEAFF. The CDR3 nucleotides read TGTGCCAGCAGCCTTACGGAGGGAGCGGCAGGGAGAGGAGGTACTGAAGCTTTCTTT. The gene calls are TRBV13 and TRBJ1-1, with D possibly TRBD1 on 5 matching bases. Trimming pared 5 bases from V and 5 bases from J, leaving 30 bases between. The length of the CDR3 is 19 residues. Germline values: CDR1 PRHDT, CDR2 FYEKMQ (reference sequence). Using reference TRBV13 and TRBJ1-1 for the parts outside the CDR3, the full variable domain is AAGVIQSPRHLIKEKRETATLKCYPIPRHDTVYWYQQGPGQDPQFLISFYEKMQSDKGSIPDRFSAQQFSDYHSELNMSSLELGDSALYFCASSLTEGAAGRGGTEAFFGQGTRLTVV.

V is TRBV4-1 and J is TRBJ1-5, with a possible D match to TRBD1 (6 bases). The CDR3 loop spans 15 amino acids. Deletions cut 0 bases from V and 7 bases from J, with 13 bases between. Germline assignment: CDR1 MGHRA and CDR2 YSYEKL. CDR3 DNA sequence: TGCGCCAGCAGCCAAGATATTCAGGGGACCCAGCCCCAGCATTTT. This sequence encodes CASSQDIQGTQPQHF.

The rearrangement joins TRBV6-7 to TRBJ2-2; D might be TRBD1 (6 bases). TRBV6-7 is recorded as an ORF, its role being uncertain. Trimming stripped 7 bases from V and 3 bases from J, with 9 bases between. This CDR3 has 13 residues. In nucleotides, the CDR3 is TGTGCCAGCACGACAGGTGACACCGGGGAGCTGTTTTTT. This codes for CASTTGDTGELFF.

The chain uses TRBV4-3 and TRBJ2-7; D possibly corresponds to TRBD2 (5 bases). Germline CDR1 reads LGHNA; CDR2 reads YSLEER. Between the trimmed V and J ends, which lost 4 bases and 2 bases, there was a span of 9 bases. The CDR3 contains 13 residues. The CDR3 here is CASSRDGTYEQYF. DNA for the CDR3: TGCGCCAGCAGCCGAGACGGGACCTACGAGCAGTACTTC.

The V gene is TRBV2, the J gene TRBJ1-2; D remains ambiguous. Germline CDR1 reads SNHLY; CDR2 reads FYNNEI. The CDR3 extends over 15 amino acids. V was trimmed by 5 bases and J by 4 bases, leaving 17 bases between them. The CDR3 protein is CASSIEKTAGYGYTF. Written as DNA, the CDR3 is TGTGCCAGCAGTATCGAGAAAACCGCTGGCTATGGCTACACCTTC.

The V gene is TRBV6-1, the J gene TRBJ1-5, with 10 bases identical to TRBD1. The CDR3 contains 19 residues. V shed 4 bases and J 7 bases; nucleotides not matched to a gene: 19. Germline CDR1 and CDR2: MNHNS and SASEGT. DNA of the CDR3: TGTGCCAGCAGTGGCGGCCTCACTCAGAGACAGGGGGCTAGGCAGCCCCAGCATTTT. It specifies CASSGGLTQRQGARQPQHF.

The chain has TRBV19 and TRBJ1-1, with unresolved D. Germline V CDR1 and CDR2: LNHDA, SQIVND (reference sequence). The CDR3 is 15 amino acids. V dropped 1 base and J dropped 1 base, with 10 bases sitting between them. CDR3 DNA: TGTGCCAGTAGTATAGGGTACAGCCCGAACACTGAAGCTTTCTTT. This translates into CASSIGYSPNTEAFF.

The V call is TRBV2, the J call TRBJ1-1; D is unclear. The CDR3 extends over 12 amino acids. V lost 6 bases and J 3 bases, leaving 8 bases between the germline ends. Germline CDR1 reads SNHLY; CDR2 reads FYNNEI. The DNA of the CDR3 is TGTGCCAGCAGCTCGGGTCACACTGAAGCTTTCTTT. This translates into CASSSGHTEAFF.

The chain is built from TRBV5-6 and TRBJ1-6; D not certain. The CDR3 has 15 amino acids. Trimming shortened V by 5 bases and J by 7 bases, and 16 bases separated the two germline ends. CDR1 and CDR2 from the germline V gene are SGHDT and YYEEEE. In DNA, the CDR3 is TGTGCCAGCAGTTCCGTGGGAGGGTTGAATTCACCCCTCCACTTT. This encodes CASSSVGGLNSPLHF.

The CDR3 loop reads CASSGGGANVLTF. As DNA, the CDR3 is TGTGCCAGCAGTGGCGGCGGGGCCAACGTCCTGACTTTC. V gene TRBV12-3 or TRBV12-4 combines with J gene TRBJ2-6, with unresolved D. Trimming removed 5 bases from V and 4 bases from J, with 6 bases in between. The CDR3 has 13 residues.

V usage is TRBV4-1 and J usage is TRBJ2-5, with a tentative D call TRBD2 (6 bases). Per the germline V gene, CDR1 is MGHRA and CDR2 is YSYEKL. Trimming shortened V by 1 base and J by 1 base, and 13 bases separated the two germline ends. The CDR3 extends over 16 amino acids. CDR3 in amino acids: CASSQGAGNFQETQYF. The CDR3 DNA reads TGCGCCAGCAGCCAAGGAGCGGGCAACTTCCAAGAGACCCAGTACTTC.

CDR3 sequence (DNA): TGTGCCAGTAGTATAGGGACAGCGTCGGAAGAGACCCAGTACTTC. Protein: CASSIGTASEETQYF. V gene TRBV19 combines with J gene TRBJ2-5; maybe TRBD1 (6 bases). Germline values: CDR1 LNHDA, CDR2 SQIVND (reference sequence). The germline V and J ends were trimmed by 1 base and 3 bases, with 12 bases remaining between them. The CDR3 is 15 residues long.

The chain's CDR3 is CASSYRENRSHGYTF. CDR3 nucleotides: TGTGCCAGCAGCTACAGGGAGAACCGATCCCATGGCTACACCTTC. The chain joins TRBV11-2 to TRBJ1-2; possibly TRBD1 for D (6 bases). With 4 bases removed from V and 6 bases from J, the gap between germline ends came to 18 bases. Germline CDR1 and CDR2: SGHAT and FQNNGV. This CDR3 has 15 amino acids.

The gene calls are TRBV18 and TRBJ2-1; D remains ambiguous. The CDR3 has 14 amino acids. The V and J ends lost 3 bases and 4 bases respectively, with 10 bases between them. CDR1 is KGHSH, CDR2 LQKENI, per germline. CDR3 protein: CASSPDAGYNEQFF. The CDR3 bases are TGTGCCAGCTCACCTGACGCAGGATACAATGAGCAGTTCTTC.

For the CDR3, the DNA is TGCGCCAGCAGCTTCTCCACAGCTAACTATGGCTACACCTTC. It translates to CASSFSTANYGYTF. V usage is TRBV5-1 and J usage is TRBJ1-2; D remains ambiguous. V was pared by 2 bases and J by 0 bases, with 8 bases between. The CDR3 loop spans 14 amino acids. The germline gives CDR1 SGHRS, CDR2 YFSETQ.

The chain joins TRBV27 to TRBJ1-1, with 7 bases aligning to TRBD1. The CDR3 contains 16 residues. Germline-derived CDR1 and CDR2 are MNHEY and SMNVEV (reference sequence). The trim removed 0 bases at V and 3 bases at J, leaving 7 bases unmatched. CDR3 residues: CASSLSGSGGYTEAFF. CDR3 DNA: TGTGCCAGCAGTTTATCGGGGTCAGGGGGGTACACTGAAGCTTTCTTT.

The V gene is TRBV6-5, the J gene TRBJ1-3, with 7 bases lining up with TRBD1. CDR3 size: 15 residues. V shed 4 bases and J 0 bases; nucleotides not matched to a gene: 3. Germline V gene sequence: CDR1 MNHEY, CDR2 SVGAGI. Here the CDR3 reads CASSSGQNSGNTIYF. The CDR3 DNA follows: TGTGCCAGCAGTTCGGGACAGAACTCTGGAAACACCATATATTTT.